Below, 30 T cell receptor beta chains from the same sample are listed, as sequenced in a study of blood T cells in healthy people across ages. Primers used in a second PCR of roughly 6 to 12 cycles were a sample-barcoded 5' primer and a J-beta primer mix. From the 5' RACE reads, TCRdb called clonotypes with MiXCR, one entry per CDR3 protein. The table lists around 1,100,000 distinct CDR3 sequences, approximately 38% of them singletons. Sequenced material: blood. The origin of the receptors is a man in his late teens or twenties in good health.

Concerning this clonotype itself: A read error may account for a junction end that differs from germline. This chain uses TRBV4-1 with TRBJ2-5; 7 nucleotides match TRBD1. The germline CDR1 and CDR2 sequences are MGHRA and YSYEKL. The CDR3 consists of 16 residues. CDR3 DNA: TGCGCCAGCAGCCATGAAGTCCCGGGACAGAGTCAGACCCAGTACTTT. It yields the protein CASSHEVPGQSQTQYF.

V is TRBV12-5 and J is TRBJ2-1; D not certain. Matching the DNA end better, TRBJ2-7 makes the J call doubtful. Germline-derived CDR1 and CDR2 are LGHNT and FRNRAP. This CDR3 spans 12 amino acids. The CDR3 DNA sequence: TGTGCTAGTGGTTACTCCTACAATGAGCAGTACTTC. It encodes CASGYSYNEQYF.

The chain uses TRBV6-5 and TRBJ1-2; the D gene is possibly TRBD1 (6 bases). V lost 1 base and J 8 bases, leaving 11 bases between the germline ends. The germline V gene encodes CDR1 MNHEY and CDR2 SVGAGI. The CDR3 loop spans 13 amino acids. This CDR3 reads CASSYLDSRGYTF. The CDR3 DNA sequence: TGTGCCAGCAGTTACTTGGACAGTCGGGGCTACACCTTC.

This clonotype appeared a few times. This sequence joins TRBV7-9 and TRBJ1-4; D possibly corresponds to TRBD1 (5 bases). Trimming took 1 base from V and 5 from J, leaving 14 bases between them. This CDR3 is 16 amino acids long. The germline V gene has CDR1 SEHNR and CDR2 FQNEAQ (reference sequence). CDR3 protein: CASSLGQSRGNEKLFF. The CDR3 region has the DNA TGTGCCAGCAGCTTAGGACAGTCCCGCGGGAATGAAAAACTGTTTTTT.

The gene calls are TRBV12-3 or TRBV12-4 and TRBJ2-3; TRBD2 aligns across 7 bases. The CDR3 runs to 14 residues. Trimming took 8 bases from V and 4 from J; bases not matched to a gene: 9. The CDR3 reads CASYGGGWADTQYF. The CDR3 region has the DNA TGTGCCAGCTATGGGGGGGGGTGGGCAGATACGCAGTATTTT.

The chain recombines TRBV28 with TRBJ1-2; 7 nucleotides line up with TRBD1. V lost 5 bases and J lost 2; bases outside the gene matches: 2. Germline CDR1 MDHEN, CDR2 SYDVKM. CDR3 size: 13 residues. The CDR3 is CASSTQGNYGYTF. The CDR3 bases are TGTGCCAGCAGTACACAGGGGAACTATGGCTACACCTTC.

The gene calls are TRBV2 and TRBJ2-5, with TRBD2 matching over 8 bases. This CDR3 spans 15 amino acids. The V and J ends lost 3 bases and 11 bases, in that order; junction bases with no gene match: 14. CDR1 and CDR2 from the germline V gene are SNHLY and FYNNEI. For the CDR3, the DNA is TGTGCCAGCAGTGATATGGGCGGGGGGCACAATGAGCAGTACTTC. Encoded protein: CASSDMGGGHNEQYF.

This clonotype was picked up a small number of times. The rearrangement uses TRBV7-2 and TRBJ2-7; 8 bases match TRBD1. V dropped 5 bases and J dropped 2; count of bases not matched to a gene: 5. This CDR3 spans 14 amino acids. Germline V lookup: CDR1 SGHTA, CDR2 FQGNSA. CDR3: CASSADRGPYEQYF. As DNA, the CDR3 is TGTGCCAGCAGCGCAGACAGGGGCCCCTACGAGCAGTACTTC. The variable domain in full, with the rest retrieved from reference TRBV7-2 and TRBJ2-7, is GAGVSQSPSNKVTEKGKDVELRCDPISGHTALYWYRQSLGQGLEFLIYFQGNSAPDKSGLPSDRFSAERTGGSVSTLTIQRTQQEDSAVYLCASSADRGPYEQYFGPGTRLTVT.

This chain connects TRBV9 to TRBJ1-6; no clear D gene. The CDR3 has 17 residues. V was clipped by 0 bases and J by 5 bases, with 15 bases between them. The germline V gene has CDR1 SGDLS and CDR2 YYNGEE. The CDR3 nucleotides are TGTGCCAGCAGCGTAGCTAGCGCGCCCTGGGATAATTCACCCCTCCACTTT. It encodes CASSVASAPWDNSPLHF.

V and J are TRBV4-3 and TRBJ2-3; possible D gene TRBD1, 5 bases. CDR1 and CDR2 from the germline V gene are LGHNA and YSLEER. The CDR3 covers 14 residues. V lost 1 base, J lost 4 bases, and 9 bases lay in between. The CDR3 here is CASSQGWGADTQYF. In nucleotides, the CDR3 is TGCGCCAGCAGCCAAGGTTGGGGCGCAGATACGCAGTATTTT.

The J gene is TRBJ2-7, the V gene TRBV7-2, with D unclear. The CDR3 contains 13 residues. Looked up from germline, CDR1 is SGHTA and CDR2 is FQGNSA. Trimming took 5 bases from V and 5 from J, leaving 13 bases between them. CDR3 sequence reads: CASSKPGYNEQYF. CDR3 DNA sequence: TGTGCCAGCAGCAAACCCGGGTACAACGAGCAGTACTTC.

This chain joins TRBV10-3 and TRBJ1-2; D is undetermined. Germline-derived CDR1 and CDR2 are ENHRY and SYGVKD. Trimming removed 3 bases from V and 0 bases from J, with 2 bases in between. The CDR3 covers 12 residues. CDR3 protein: CAISDTNYGYTF. As DNA, the CDR3 is TGTGCCATCAGTGACACTAACTATGGCTACACCTTC.

The chain joins TRBV29-1 to TRBJ2-1; 8 bases line up with TRBD2. With 7 bases clipped from V and 6 bases from J, the junction kept 11 bases outside the gene matches. In germline, CDR1 is SQVTM, CDR2 ANQGSEA. The CDR3 totals 14 residues. In nucleotides, the CDR3 is TGCAGCGCCGCCGGGGGGGGTGGACCCAATGAGCAGTTCTTC. It specifies CSAAGGGGPNEQFF.

In its sample, this clonotype was seen a few times. CDR3 DNA: TGTGCCACCAGCCCCGGGACAGATATGTCTCCGACCGGCAATGAGCAGTACTTC. As protein: CATSPGTDMSPTGNEQYF. The chain employs TRBV24-1 and TRBJ2-5, with TRBD1 matching 7 bases. The CDR3 consists of 18 residues. V gave up 7 bases and J gave up 11 bases; unmatched junction bases: 27. CDR1 is KGHDR, CDR2 SFDVKD, per germline.

V and J are TRBV5-1 and TRBJ2-4; D is tentatively TRBD1 or TRBD2 (6 bases each). Judging by the DNA end, TRBJ2-7 fits better; the J call may be wrong. The CDR3 contains 14 residues. Germline V lookup: CDR1 SGHRS, CDR2 YFSETQ. In DNA form, the CDR3 reads TGCGCCAGCAGCTTTCGGGGGCGCTTAGACGAGCAGTACTTC. Translated: CASSFRGRLDEQYF.

The chain has TRBV5-1 and TRBJ1-2; TRBD1 might be the D (6 bases). Germline loops: CDR1 SGHRS, CDR2 YFSETQ. Trimming left V 4 bases short and J 2 bases short, with 15 bases between. This CDR3 spans 15 amino acids. The CDR3 protein is CASSTTPGQNYGYTF. The CDR3, as DNA: TGCGCCAGCAGCACGACCCCCGGACAGAACTATGGCTACACCTTC.

The rearrangement uses TRBV6-5 and TRBJ1-2; TRBD1 is a possible D gene (6 bases). The CDR3 runs 17 residues. V lost 0 bases to trimming and J lost 3 bases, with 17 bases between them. Germline V gives CDR1 MNHEY, CDR2 SVGAGI. The CDR3 loop is CASSYSRAGGVDYGYTF. In nucleotides, the CDR3 is TGTGCCAGCAGTTACTCGAGGGCGGGGGGCGTAGACTATGGCTACACCTTC.

This clonotype was picked up a small number of times. V usage is TRBV29-1 and J usage is TRBJ2-7; TRBD2 is a possible D gene (5 bases). Trimming stripped 4 bases from V and 3 bases from J, with 13 bases between. The CDR3 consists of 13 residues. The V gene's germline CDR1 is SQVTM and CDR2 ANQGSEA. CDR3 DNA sequence: TGCAGCGTTGCGGGCGGGCAGGACTACGAGCAGTACTTC. Protein sequence: CSVAGGQDYEQYF.

The chain recombines TRBV20-1 with TRBJ2-1; 7 positions agree with TRBD1. The J call is uncertain, as TRBJ2-7 better fits the DNA end. From germline, CDR1 is DFQATT and CDR2 SNEGSKA (reference sequence). This CDR3 contains 15 residues. Here the CDR3 reads CSARRAGTAYNEQYF. Written as DNA, the CDR3 is TGCAGTGCTAGGCGCGCCGGGACAGCCTACAATGAGCAGTACTTC.

For this clonotype: An end of the junction does not agree with germline; a read error may underlie this. The chain combines TRBV5-1 with TRBJ2-3; D is perhaps TRBD1 or TRBD2 (6 bases each). The CDR3 contains 14 residues. Germline V gene lookup returns CDR1 SGHRS and CDR2 YFSETQ. In DNA form, the CDR3 reads TGCGCCGGCAGCTTGAGGAGGGGGGCAGATACGCAGTATTTT. Translated, it gives CAGSLRRGADTQYF.

The chain joins TRBV4-2 to TRBJ2-7; D tentatively fits TRBD1 or TRBD2 (5 bases each). This CDR3 spans 14 amino acids. CDR1 and CDR2 from the germline V gene are LGHNA and YNFKEQ. The V end lost 0 bases, the J end lost 6 bases, and 12 bases lay between the germline ends. CDR3 sequence: CASSQDLGDLEQYF. DNA for the CDR3: TGTGCCAGCAGCCAAGATTTGGGGGACCTCGAGCAGTACTTC.

This clonotype was seen many times. The chain links TRBV5-1 to TRBJ2-1; D is perhaps TRBD2 (6 bases). V was shortened by 4 bases and J by 1 base, with 21 bases between the two germline ends. The CDR3 extends over 18 amino acids. Per the germline V gene, CDR1 is SGHRS and CDR2 is YFSETQ. The CDR3 region has the DNA TGCGCCAGCAGCCTAGGACCGGGAGAAGGTATTTCCTACAATGAGCAGTTCTTC. It encodes CASSLGPGEGISYNEQFF.

The J gene is TRBJ2-5, the V gene TRBV27; 8 bases line up with TRBD2. V dropped 4 bases and J dropped 1; count of bases not matched to a gene: 5. The CDR3 runs to 15 residues. Per germline, CDR1 MNHEY and CDR2 SMNVEV (reference sequence). CDR3 loop: CASSSQLAAQETQYF. The CDR3 bases are TGTGCCAGCAGTTCCCAACTAGCGGCCCAAGAGACCCAGTACTTC.

V is TRBV6-1 and J is TRBJ2-5; either TRBD1 or TRBD2 may fit D (5 bases each). Germline CDR1 and CDR2: MNHNS and SASEGT. The CDR3 sequence is 14 residues long. V lost 8 bases and J lost 4, with 17 bases in between. CDR3 DNA sequence: TGTGCCAGCTATACCGGGACCCCCAGAGAGACCCAGTACTTC. This sequence encodes CASYTGTPRETQYF.

The rearrangement joins TRBV2 to TRBJ2-3, with 10 nucleotides matching TRBD2. Losses at the gene ends were 6 bases for V and 6 bases for J; bases not matched to a gene: 9. The germline gives CDR1 SNHLY, CDR2 FYNNEI. The CDR3 extends over 15 amino acids. CDR3 amino acids: CASRGKRGGWDTQYF. The CDR3 DNA reads TGTGCCAGCAGGGGCAAGCGGGGGGGCTGGGATACGCAGTATTTT.

This clonotype was recorded at least ten times. The V gene is TRBV7-2, the J gene TRBJ2-5; 8 bases line up with TRBD2. The trim removed 3 bases at V and 4 bases at J, leaving 4 bases unmatched. The CDR3 length is 14 residues. Germline-derived CDR1 and CDR2 are SGHTA and FQGNSA. In DNA, the CDR3 is TGTGCCAGCAGCTTTAGCGGGGCGTCAGAGACCCAGTACTTC. It yields the protein CASSFSGASETQYF. The complete variable domain, with remaining parts taken from reference TRBV7-2 and TRBJ2-5, reads GAGVSQSPSNKVTEKGKDVELRCDPISGHTALYWYRQSLGQGLEFLIYFQGNSAPDKSGLPSDRFSAERTGGSVSTLTIQRTQQEDSAVYLCASSFSGASETQYFGPGTRLLVL.

The J gene is TRBJ2-7, the V gene TRBV20-1; 9 nucleotides line up with TRBD1. CDR3 size: 15 residues. The junction had 10 bases not matched to a gene; V was cut back by 0 bases and J by 7 bases. From germline, CDR1 is DFQATT and CDR2 SNEGSKA (reference sequence). The CDR3 DNA is TGCAGTGCTAGAGATATGCAGACAGGGGGTCGGGAGCAGTACTTC. It yields the protein CSARDMQTGGREQYF.

The chain couples TRBV6-2 or TRBV6-3 to TRBJ1-5; D is possibly TRBD1 (6 bases). The CDR3 extends over 16 amino acids. Trimming stripped 6 bases from V and 0 bases from J, with 15 bases between. From germline, CDR1 is MNHEY and CDR2 SVGEGT. CDR3 coding DNA: TGTGCCAGCAGCCTGCGCCAGGGGAATAGCAATCAGCCCCAGCATTTT. This translates into CASSLRQGNSNQPQHF.

The genes are TRBV12-3 or TRBV12-4 and TRBJ2-3; D gene uncertain. The CDR3 extends over 13 amino acids. Trimming removed 5 bases at V and 1 base at J, with 7 bases between. CDR3 region: CASSEVRTDTQYF. CDR3 sequence (DNA): TGTGCCAGCAGTGAGGTCCGCACAGATACGCAGTATTTT.

The chain joins TRBV6-5 to TRBJ2-7; TRBD2 matches 8 bases. CDR3 length equals 16 residues. The germline V gene has CDR1 MNHEY and CDR2 SVGAGI. With 0 bases clipped from V and 7 bases from J, the junction kept 11 bases outside the gene matches. CDR3 DNA: TGTGCCAGCAGTTACTCTGGCGGGGGGCAAAGAGATGAGCAGTACTTC. Translating it yields CASSYSGGGQRDEQYF.